This T cell receptor (beta chain) derives from a study of T cells in Graves' hyperthyroidism and ophthalmopathy. Findings and caveats of the study: In blood, most of the thyroid clonotypes expanded above 0.001 were also present.

TCR beta CDR3 regions were amplified from RNA transcripts. HTBI primers were the set used in a first-round RT-PCR of the TCR CDR3. TCRdb reanalysed the multiplex PCR reads using MiXCR and keeps one entry per CDR3 protein. This table holds a few hundred thousand distinct CDR3 sequences, roughly 13% found once. This clonotype appeared many times. Its target is not known. This CDR3 has 15 residues. Trimming cost V 3 bases and J 4 bases, with 14 bases left between them. The chain employs TRBV12-3 or TRBV12-4 and TRBJ2-3; D ambiguous. The clonotype originates from a woman between 18 and 29 years old with Graves' hyperthyroidism. Sequenced material: blood. The CDR3, as DNA: TGTGCCAGCAGTTTGTTTCTTGAGGCCTCAGATACGCAGTATTTT. It codes for CASSLFLEASDTQYF.